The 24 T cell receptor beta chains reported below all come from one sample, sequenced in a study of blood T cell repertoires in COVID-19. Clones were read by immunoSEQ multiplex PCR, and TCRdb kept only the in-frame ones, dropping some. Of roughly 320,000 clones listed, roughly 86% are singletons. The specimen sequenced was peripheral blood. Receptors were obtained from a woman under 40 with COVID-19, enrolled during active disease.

DNA of the CDR3: TGTGCCAGCAGGACCTCGGGACAGTCCTACGAGCAGTACTTC. Its protein is CASRTSGQSYEQYF. This chain connects TRBV6-5 to TRBJ2-7; TRBD1 matches at 7 bases. The germline gives CDR1 MNHEY, CDR2 SVGAGI. With V trimmed by 6 bases and J by 1 base, 6 bases remained unmatched. This CDR3 region has 14 residues.

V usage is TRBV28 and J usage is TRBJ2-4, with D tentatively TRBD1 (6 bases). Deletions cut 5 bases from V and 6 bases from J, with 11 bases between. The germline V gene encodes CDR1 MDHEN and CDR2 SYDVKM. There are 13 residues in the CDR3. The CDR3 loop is CASSTQDRNIQYF. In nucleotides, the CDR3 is TGTGCCAGCAGTACCCAGGACAGAAACATTCAGTACTTC.

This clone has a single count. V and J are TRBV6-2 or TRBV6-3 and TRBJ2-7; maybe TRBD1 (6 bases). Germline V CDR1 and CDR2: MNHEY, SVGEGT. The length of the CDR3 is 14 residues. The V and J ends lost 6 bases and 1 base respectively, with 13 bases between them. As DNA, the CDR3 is TGTGCCAGCAGCCTAGACAGGAGATCCTACGAGCAGTACTTC. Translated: CASSLDRRSYEQYF.

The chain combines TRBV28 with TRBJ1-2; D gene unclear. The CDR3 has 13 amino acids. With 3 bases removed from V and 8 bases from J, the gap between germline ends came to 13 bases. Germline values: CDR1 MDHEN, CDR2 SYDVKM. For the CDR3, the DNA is TGTGCCAGCAGTTTCCAGTTAACGGGAGGCTACACCTTC. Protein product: CASSFQLTGGYTF.

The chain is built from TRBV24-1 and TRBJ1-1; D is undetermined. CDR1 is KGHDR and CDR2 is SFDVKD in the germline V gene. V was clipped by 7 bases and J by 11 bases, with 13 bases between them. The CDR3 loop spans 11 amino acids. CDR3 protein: CATRYGLQAFF. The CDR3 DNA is TGTGCCACCAGGTATGGACTGCAGGCTTTCTTT.

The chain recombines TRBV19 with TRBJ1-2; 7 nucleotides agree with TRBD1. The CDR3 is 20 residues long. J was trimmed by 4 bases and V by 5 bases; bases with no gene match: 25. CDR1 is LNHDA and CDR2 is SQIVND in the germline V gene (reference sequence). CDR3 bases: TGTGCCAGTAGTTCCGTCGGGACAGTCCAACAGGGTGCTCCTGGCTATGGCTACACCTTC. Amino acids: CASSSVGTVQQGAPGYGYTF.

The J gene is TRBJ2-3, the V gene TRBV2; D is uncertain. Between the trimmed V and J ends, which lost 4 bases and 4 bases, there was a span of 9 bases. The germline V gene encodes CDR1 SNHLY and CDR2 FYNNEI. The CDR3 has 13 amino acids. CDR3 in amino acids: CASSASESDTQYF. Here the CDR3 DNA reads TGTGCCAGCAGTGCTAGTGAATCAGATACGCAGTATTTT.

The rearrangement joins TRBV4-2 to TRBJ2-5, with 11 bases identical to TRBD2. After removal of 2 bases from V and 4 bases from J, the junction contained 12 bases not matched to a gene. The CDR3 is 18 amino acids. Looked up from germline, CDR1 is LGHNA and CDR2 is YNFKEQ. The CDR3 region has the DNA TGTGCCAGCAGCCAATATAGCGGGGGGGCCCGGGCCGCAGAGACCCAGTACTTC. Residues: CASSQYSGGARAAETQYF.

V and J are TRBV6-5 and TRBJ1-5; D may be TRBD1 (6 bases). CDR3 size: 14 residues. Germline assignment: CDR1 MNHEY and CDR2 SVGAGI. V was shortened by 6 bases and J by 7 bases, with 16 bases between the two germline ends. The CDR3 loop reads CASSRSGGGQPQHF. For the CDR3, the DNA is TGTGCCAGCAGCCGGAGCGGGGGCGGACAGCCCCAGCATTTT.

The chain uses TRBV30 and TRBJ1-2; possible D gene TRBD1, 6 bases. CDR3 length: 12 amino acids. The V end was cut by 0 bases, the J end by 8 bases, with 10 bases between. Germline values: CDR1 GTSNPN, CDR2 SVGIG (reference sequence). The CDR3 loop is CAWSVHRDGYTF. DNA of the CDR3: TGTGCCTGGAGTGTACACAGGGACGGCTACACCTTC.

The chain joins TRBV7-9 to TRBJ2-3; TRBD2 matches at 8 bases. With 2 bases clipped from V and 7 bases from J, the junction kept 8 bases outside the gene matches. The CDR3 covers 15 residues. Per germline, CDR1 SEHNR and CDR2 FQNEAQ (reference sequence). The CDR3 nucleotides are TGTGCCAGCAGCTTATATCCGGGGGGGCCAAATACGCAGTATTTT. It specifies CASSLYPGGPNTQYF.

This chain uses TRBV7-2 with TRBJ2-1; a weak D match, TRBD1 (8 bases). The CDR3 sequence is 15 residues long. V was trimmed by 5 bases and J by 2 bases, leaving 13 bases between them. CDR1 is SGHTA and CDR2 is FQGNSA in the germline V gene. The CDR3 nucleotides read TGTGCCAGCAGCCCACAGGGGGGGGCCTACAATGAGCAGTTCTTC. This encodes CASSPQGGAYNEQFF.

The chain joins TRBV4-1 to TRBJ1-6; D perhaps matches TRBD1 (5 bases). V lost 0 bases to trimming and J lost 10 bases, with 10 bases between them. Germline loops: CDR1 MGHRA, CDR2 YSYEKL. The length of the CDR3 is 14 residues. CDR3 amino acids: CASSQDPGYSPLHF. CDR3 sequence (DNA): TGCGCCAGCAGCCAAGATCCAGGGTACTCACCCCTCCACTTT.

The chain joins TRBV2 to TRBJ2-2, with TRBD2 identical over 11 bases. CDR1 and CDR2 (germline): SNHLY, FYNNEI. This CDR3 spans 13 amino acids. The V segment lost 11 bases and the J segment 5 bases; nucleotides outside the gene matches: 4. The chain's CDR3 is CAVSGGGTGELFF. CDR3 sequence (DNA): TGTGCCGTTAGCGGGGGGGGTACCGGGGAGCTGTTTTTT.

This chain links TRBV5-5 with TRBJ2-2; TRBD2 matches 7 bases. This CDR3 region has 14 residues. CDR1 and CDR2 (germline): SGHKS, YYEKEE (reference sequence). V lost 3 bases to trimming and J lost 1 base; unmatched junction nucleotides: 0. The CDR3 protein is CASSWEGNTGELFF. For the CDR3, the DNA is TGTGCCAGCAGCTGGGAGGGGAACACCGGGGAGCTGTTTTTT.

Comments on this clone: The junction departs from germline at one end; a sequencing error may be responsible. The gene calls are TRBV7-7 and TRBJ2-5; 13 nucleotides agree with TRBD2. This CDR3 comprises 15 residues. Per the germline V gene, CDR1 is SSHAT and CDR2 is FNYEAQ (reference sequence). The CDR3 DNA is TGTGCTAGCAGCCCCGGACTAGCGGGGGTCGAGACCCAGTACTTC. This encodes CASSPGLAGVETQYF.

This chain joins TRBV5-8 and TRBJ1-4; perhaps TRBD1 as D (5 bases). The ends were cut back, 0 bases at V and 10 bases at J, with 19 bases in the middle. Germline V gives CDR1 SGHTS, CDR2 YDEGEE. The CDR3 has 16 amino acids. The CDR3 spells CASSLVWRGFEGKLFF. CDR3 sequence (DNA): TGTGCCAGCAGCTTGGTGTGGAGGGGTTTCGAGGGAAAACTGTTTTTT.

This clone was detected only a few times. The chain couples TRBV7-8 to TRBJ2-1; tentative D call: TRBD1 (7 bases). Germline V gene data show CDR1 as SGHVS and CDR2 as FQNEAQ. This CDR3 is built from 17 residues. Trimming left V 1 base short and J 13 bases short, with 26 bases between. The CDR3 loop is CASSLVGGGTFNVEQFF. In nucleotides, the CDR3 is TGTGCCAGCAGCTTAGTAGGGGGCGGGACTTTCAACGTGGAACAGTTCTTC.

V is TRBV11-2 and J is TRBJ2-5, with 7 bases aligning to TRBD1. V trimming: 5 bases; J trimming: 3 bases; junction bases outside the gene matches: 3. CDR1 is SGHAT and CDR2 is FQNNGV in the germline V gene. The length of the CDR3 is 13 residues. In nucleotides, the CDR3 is TGTGCCAGCAGCCTCGGACAGGAAGAGACCCAGTACTTC. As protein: CASSLGQEETQYF.

This CDR3 reads CASSYGRPNTGELFF. In DNA, the CDR3 is TGTGCCAGCAGTTACGGGAGGCCGAACACCGGGGAGCTGTTTTTT. V and J are TRBV6-5 and TRBJ2-2, with a weak D call TRBD2 (6 bases). Trimming cost V 2 bases and J 0 bases, with 7 bases left between them. This CDR3 comprises 15 residues. CDR1 and CDR2 from the germline V gene are MNHEY and SVGAGI.

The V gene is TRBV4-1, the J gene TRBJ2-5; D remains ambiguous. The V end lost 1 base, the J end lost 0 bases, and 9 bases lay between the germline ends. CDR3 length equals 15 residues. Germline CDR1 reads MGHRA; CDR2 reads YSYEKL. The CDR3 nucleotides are TGCGCCAGCAGCCAAGTCCTACTCGACCAAGAGACCCAGTACTTC. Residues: CASSQVLLDQETQYF.

The CDR3 sequence: CASSPLVGGLETQYF. The CDR3 region has the DNA TGTGCCAGCAGTCCCCTGGTGGGGGGGTTGGAGACCCAGTACTTC. V and J are TRBV6-2 or TRBV6-3 and TRBJ2-5; 7 positions match TRBD2. V was pared by 5 bases and J by 5 bases, with 11 bases of the junction left unmatched. CDR1 and CDR2 from the germline V gene are MNHEY and SVGEGT. The CDR3 is 15 amino acids.

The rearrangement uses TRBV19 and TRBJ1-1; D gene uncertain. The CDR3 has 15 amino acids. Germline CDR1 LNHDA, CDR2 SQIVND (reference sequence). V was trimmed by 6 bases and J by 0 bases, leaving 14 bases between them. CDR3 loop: CASRGKAGMNTEAFF. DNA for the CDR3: TGTGCCAGTAGGGGAAAGGCGGGGATGAACACTGAAGCTTTCTTT. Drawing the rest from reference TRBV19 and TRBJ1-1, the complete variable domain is DGGITQSPKYLFRKEGQNVTLSCEQNLNHDAMYWYRQDPGQGLRLIYYSQIVNDFQKGDIAEGYSVSREKKESFPLTVTSAQKNPTAFYLCASRGKAGMNTEAFFGQGTRLTVV.

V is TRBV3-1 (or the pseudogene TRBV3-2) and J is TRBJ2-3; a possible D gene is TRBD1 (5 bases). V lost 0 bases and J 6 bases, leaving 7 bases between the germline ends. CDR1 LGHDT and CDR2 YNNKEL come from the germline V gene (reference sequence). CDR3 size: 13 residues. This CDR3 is CASSQDGADTQYF. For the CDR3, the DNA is TGTGCCAGCAGCCAAGATGGGGCGGATACGCAGTATTTT.